Described below is a single T cell receptor beta chain sequence and its context. This clone was seen more than once but under ten times. Which antigen it targets is not known. Base qualities were left out, and no much larger clone turns up one base away. The CDR3 starts with the cysteine, ends with the phenylalanine, and has 16 residues. Only the CDR3 portion is preserved as DNA: 48 bases, with reading frame beginning at the first base. V is pared back by 0 bases and J by 1 base, with 11 bases lying between the germline termini. Based on the germline V gene, the CDR1 and CDR2 sequences are LGHNA and YSLEER. The record originates from a study of memory CD4+ T cells and cytomegalovirus serostatus (dated by TCRdb to the late 2010s). Context from the whole study: A total of roughly 35 healthy Belgian adults, of whom 9 were CMV seropositive and approximately 24 were CMV seronegative, were included in the cohort. CD4+ memory TCRbeta repertoires of a Belgian cohort with known cytomegalovirus serostatus were sequenced in order to replicate a published TCR-based CMV serostatus classifier. General study outcomes and caveats: Unlike the original study, which covered naive and memory CD4+ and CD8+ populations, the Belgian study sequenced only CD4+CD45RO+ memory cells. On the Belgian cohort, the classifier built on the original framework reached a median bootstrapped AUC of around 0.96, with a 95% CI of 0.76-1.00. For predicting CMV serostatus, the median bootstrapped AUC was approximately 0.95 using the original framework and almost 0.93 using a US-trained random forest. Results were interpreted as suggesting that the CMV-associated TCR signature is largely present in the CD4+ memory repertoire. Of roughly 170 previously reported CMV-associated TCRbeta sequences, approximately 64 appeared in the CD4+ memory repertoires, each in one to five individuals.

A FACSAria II was used to sort memory CD4+ T cells, defined as single viable CD3+CD4+CD8-CD45RO+ cells. CMV serostatus was determined with a Roche Elecsys assay detecting serum IgG against CMV pp150, pp28, p38 and p52. Once the samples were thawed, total CD4+ T cells were enriched through positive selection using CD4 magnetic microbeads. The samples came from a separate study whose specific focus was interrogating the CD4+ T cell memory repertoire. Following standard operating procedures, peripheral blood mononuclear cells were isolated and cryopreserved, while serum was kept at -80 degrees C. The staining relied on CD3-PerCP (BW264/56), CD4-APC (RPA-T4), CD45RO-PE (UCHT1) and CD8-Pacific Orange (3B5) antibodies, and Sytox blue was used to exclude non-viable cells. Genomic DNA was extracted from sorted cells with the Quick-DNA Microprep Kit. Amplification of TCRbeta DNA was done with the immunoSEQ hsTCRbeta kit, following the protocol from the manufacturer. TCRbeta libraries were sequenced on an Illumina MiSeq instrument. The authors' pipeline ran thus. Following removal of out-of-frame sequences, some 2 million distinct TCRbeta sequences were retained, with an average of approximately 64,000 per individual. Each individual was scored according to the count of 160 or so previously reported CMV-associated TCRbeta sequences and the total productive distinct TCRbeta count. A beta-binomial model was reimplemented in Python, and random forests from scikit-learn, run with default parameters, were trained on data from the US cohort. Classifier performance on the Belgian cohort was summarized as median AUC with percentile confidence intervals calculated over 10,000 bootstrap iterations. The clones in this table, taken by TCRdb from immuneACCESS, are in-frame only. Not every clone is retained; where verified, under half of the shortfall comes from an unresolved V gene, and the cause of the rest is unknown. V, J and clone size are taken as reported in that table, and D and trimming were inferred from the DNA itself. The sample table holds about 67,000 clones, of which approximately 80% were seen once. The ten largest account for about 4.8% of the sample.

Sequencing was carried out using memory CD4+ T cells from blood. The rearrangement joined TRBV4-3 to TRBJ2-3; 5 matching bases give a weak D call of TRBD2. The sequence derives from an adult in good health and CMV-seropositive. The DNA reads TGCGCCAGCAGCCAAGATCGAGGGTCTGGCACAGATACGCAGTATTTT. The resulting protein is CASSQDRGSGTDTQYF.